A selection of T cell receptor beta chains follows, all from one sample in a study of blood T cells in healthy people across ages. MiXCR was run by TCRdb on the 5' RACE reads, yielding one entry per CDR3 protein. The table lists around 1.7 million distinct CDR3 sequences, 28% of them singletons. The sequenced sample was blood. The source of these receptors is a woman aged 25 to 39 in good health. The CDR3 runs from the conserved cysteine through the conserved F or W. A D gene is named only where the DNA matches it firmly. A clone size is listed for some rows: how often the clone was seen (once, few, many), or a class if it is expanded.

j_call	d_call	clone_size	v_call	cdr3_nt	cdr3_aa
TRBJ2-5	NA	few	TRBV7-9	TGTCCCAGCAGCCCCCGCGGAAGGGCGCAGTACTTC	CPSSPRGRAQYF
TRBJ2-7	NA	few	TRBV5-6	TGTGCCAGCAGCTCTACCCCTGACGAGCAGTACTTC	CASSSTPDEQYF
TRBJ1-1	NA	NA	TRBV9	TGTGCCAGCAGCGGCGAGACGTCTGAAGCTTTCTTT	CASSGETSEAFF
TRBJ2-3	TRBD2	NA	TRBV5-1	TGCGCCAGCAGCCGATCGGGAGGGCCATCTAGCACAGATACGCAGTATTTT	CASSRSGGPSSTDTQYF
TRBJ2-5	TRBD2	NA	TRBV11-2	TGTGCCAGCAGCTCCCACGGGGGGGCCTCAAAAGAGACCCAGTACTTC	CASSSHGGASKETQYF
TRBJ1-3	NA	NA	TRBV7-2	TGTGCCAGCAGCTTAGGACCGTCGGAGGGAAACACCATATATTTT	CASSLGPSEGNTIYF
TRBJ2-1	NA	few	TRBV20-1	TGCAGTGCTAGGGACCCCATTTCCTACAATGAGCAGTTCTTC	CSARDPISYNEQFF
TRBJ1-1	NA	many	TRBV29-1	TGCAGCGTTGAAATCGCGCTCGGGGGGCACACTGAAGCTTTCTTT	CSVEIALGGHTEAFF
TRBJ2-5	TRBD1	NA	TRBV28	TGTGCCAGCAGTTTCGGGACGACAGGGGGAGAGACCCAGTACTTC	CASSFGTTGGETQYF
TRBJ2-1	NA	many	TRBV29-1	TGCAGCGTTGTCCTCTCGGGACACAGAAAGGATGAGCAGTTCTTC	CSVVLSGHRKDEQFF
TRBJ2-7	TRBD1	many	TRBV6-5	TGTGCCAGCAGTTACGTCCCGGGACAGGGTAGAAACGAGCAGTACTTC	CASSYVPGQGRNEQYF
TRBJ2-1	TRBD2	NA	TRBV5-1	TGCGCCAGCAGCTTGCTAGCGGGGCAACAGAATGAGCAGTTCTTC	CASSLLAGQQNEQFF
TRBJ2-3	NA	NA	TRBV18	TGTGTCAGCTCACCTATAGCGGGCACAGATACGCAGTATTTT	CVSSPIAGTDTQYF
TRBJ2-1	TRBD2	NA	TRBV2	TGTGCCAGCTGCGACCCGGGACTAGCGGGGTACAATGAGCAGTTCTTC	CASCDPGLAGYNEQFF
TRBJ2-3	NA	many	TRBV7-8	TGTGCCAGCAGCTTGGGGCCCAGCCCAGATACGCAGTATTTT	CASSLGPSPDTQYF
TRBJ1-3	NA	NA	TRBV2	TGTGCCAGCTACATCGGGGGCGCCGGAAACACCATATATTTT	CASYIGGAGNTIYF
TRBJ2-1	NA	NA	TRBV4-3	TGCGCCAGCAGCCAAGTCGCCAGGGAACGGCGGAATGAGCAGTTCTTC	CASSQVARERRNEQFF
TRBJ1-2	TRBD1	few	TRBV2	TGTGCCAGCAGGCCGGGACAGAGTAACTATGGCTACACCTTC	CASRPGQSNYGYTF
TRBJ2-7	NA	NA	TRBV6-6	TGTGCCAGCAGTTACTCGGAAGCCTCCTACGAGCAGTACTTC	CASSYSEASYEQYF
TRBJ1-4	NA	NA	TRBV29-1	TGCAGCGTTGGCGATCAGGTTGAAAAACTGTTTTTT	CSVGDQVEKLFF
TRBJ2-1	NA	many	TRBV4-1	TGCGCCAGCAGCCAAGATCTAACTAGACCAAGGGGCAATGAGCAGTTCTTC	CASSQDLTRPRGNEQFF
TRBJ2-2	NA	NA	TRBV4-2	TGTGCCAGCAGCCAAGTAGGGTACGGGACTTCGGACACCGGGGAGCTGTTTTTT	CASSQVGYGTSDTGELFF
TRBJ2-2	TRBD1	NA	TRBV3-1	TGTGCCAGCAGCCACTACTTAAGACAGGGAACGAACACCGGGGAGCTGTTTTTT	CASSHYLRQGTNTGELFF
TRBJ2-2	NA	NA	TRBV29-1	TGCAGCGTTGATAAGTCCGGGGGCACCGGGGAGCTGTTTTTT	CSVDKSGGTGELFF
TRBJ2-1	NA	NA	TRBV11-2	TGTGCCAGCAGCTTAGACTTGGTGCAGGGAGGCGATGAGCAGTTCTTC	CASSLDLVQGGDEQFF
TRBJ2-5	NA	few	TRBV12-3/TRBV12-4	TGTGCCAGCAGTTTCGGAAACAGGGTAGGAGAGACCCAGTACTTC	CASSFGNRVGETQYF
TRBJ1-2	NA	NA	TRBV11-2	TGTGCCAGCAGCTTAGAACCGGAGCCTAACTATGGCTACACCTTC	CASSLEPEPNYGYTF
TRBJ2-4	NA	once	TRBV6-2/TRBV6-3	TGTGCCAGCAGGGAGGACGGGACAAATGAGCAGTACTTC	CASREDGTNEQYF